One sample yielded the 10 T cell receptor beta chains listed below, sequenced in a study of tissue T cells after allogeneic stem cell transplantation. Sequencing was performed with immunoSEQ multiplex PCR; in TCRdb, only in-frame clones are kept and a portion is missing. The data contain about 550 clones, around 83% of them seen just once; the ten biggest clones take up roughly an eighth. The sample here was liver tissue, taken at autopsy. These receptors were obtained from a male patient aged 35 to 69 with steroid-refractory graft-versus-host disease after an allogeneic stem cell transplant. These T cells may partly come from the graft donor.

The chain couples TRBV7-9 to TRBJ2-7; D gene uncertain. V shed 5 bases and J shed 6 bases, with 14 bases lying between them. Germline values: CDR1 SEHNR, CDR2 FQNEAQ (reference sequence). This CDR3 contains 13 residues. CDR3 nucleotide sequence: TGTGCCAGCAGCCAACGACAACGACCCGAGCAGTACTTC. Residues: CASSQRQRPEQYF.

The rearrangement uses TRBV28 and TRBJ1-6, with 9 nucleotides matching TRBD1. CDR3 length: 15 residues. Germline-derived CDR1 and CDR2 are MDHEN and SYDVKM. The V segment lost 5 bases and the J segment 9 bases; nucleotides outside the gene matches: 8. The chain's CDR3 is CASSLEDRGVSPLHF. DNA for the CDR3: TGTGCCAGCAGTCTCGAGGACAGGGGTGTTTCACCCCTCCACTTT. Together with reference TRBV28 and TRBJ1-6, the CDR3 gives the full variable domain: DVKVTQSSRYLVKRTGEKVFLECVQDMDHENMFWYRQDPGLGLRLIYFSYDVKMKEKGDIPEGYSVSREKKERFSLILESASTNQTSMYLCASSLEDRGVSPLHFGNGTRLTVT.

The J gene is TRBJ1-1, the V gene TRBV30, with a tentative D call TRBD1 (5 bases). V shed 0 bases and J shed 10 bases, with 12 bases lying between them. The CDR3 runs 12 residues. CDR1 and CDR2 from the germline V gene are GTSNPN and SVGIG (reference sequence). The CDR3 nucleotides are TGTGCCTGGAGTGTAAGCAGGGTCGGAGCTTTCTTT. This translates into CAWSVSRVGAFF.

The rearrangement links TRBV6-2 or TRBV6-3 to TRBJ2-3; D is tentatively TRBD1 or TRBD2 (5 bases each). This CDR3 contains 20 residues. The V and J ends lost 1 base and 4 bases respectively, with 27 bases between them. Germline V gene data show CDR1 as MNHEY and CDR2 as SVGEGT. The CDR3 bases are TGTGCCAGCAGTTACTGGGATACGGGACGGGCCGACGGTGGGTCAGATACGCAGTATTTT. Encoded protein: CASSYWDTGRADGGSDTQYF.

The rearrangement links TRBV4-3 to TRBJ2-3, with 8 bases fitting TRBD1. The CDR3 runs to 16 residues. Germline V gene lookup returns CDR1 LGHNA and CDR2 YSLEER. The J segment lost 6 bases and the V segment lost 1 base, leaving 9 bases of the junction unmatched. The CDR3 DNA reads as TGCGCCAGCAGCCAAGCCCACAGGGGGAACGGGGATACGCAGTATTTT. It translates to CASSQAHRGNGDTQYF.

This clone was detected only a few times. The chain joins TRBV7-9 to TRBJ2-7, with no clear D. The CDR3 has 13 amino acids. The V gene's germline CDR1 is SEHNR and CDR2 FQNEAQ (reference sequence). V dropped 7 bases and J dropped 3 bases, with 13 bases sitting between them. Here the CDR3 DNA reads TGTGCCAGCAATTATGGATCCTACTACGAGCAGTACTTC. As protein: CASNYGSYYEQYF. Looking up the rest from reference TRBV7-9 and TRBJ2-7 gives the full variable domain: DTGVSQNPRHKITKRGQNVTFRCDPISEHNRLYWYRQTLGQGPEFLTYFQNEAQLEKSRLLSDRFSAERPKGSFSTLEIQRTEQGDSAMYLCASNYGSYYEQYFGPGTRLTVT.

The V gene is TRBV27, the J gene TRBJ1-6, with 10 bases that match TRBD1. This CDR3 spans 15 amino acids. Germline V gives CDR1 MNHEY, CDR2 SMNVEV (reference sequence). J gave up 7 bases and V 6 bases, and 6 bases lay outside the gene matches. CDR3 nucleotide sequence: TGTGCCAGCAGGCTCGGGACAGGGGTAAATTCACCCCTCCACTTT. Residues: CASRLGTGVNSPLHF.

The chain couples TRBV5-4 to TRBJ2-5, with 15 nucleotides matching TRBD2. Germline CDR1 and CDR2: SGHNT and YYREEE (reference sequence). Trimming took 3 bases from V and 2 from J; bases not matched to a gene: 2. The CDR3 is 16 amino acids. CDR3 region: CASSSGLAGGQETQYF. The CDR3 nucleotides are TGTGCCAGCAGCTCTGGACTAGCGGGGGGGCAAGAGACCCAGTACTTC.

The count of this clone is one. J is TRBJ2-3 and V is TRBV11-2; 7 positions agree with TRBD2. V trimming: 4 bases; J trimming: 4 bases; junction bases outside the gene matches: 11. Looked up from germline, CDR1 is SGHAT and CDR2 is FQNNGV. This CDR3 region has 16 residues. CDR3 loop: CASSSPLAGVSDTQYF. CDR3 nucleotides: TGTGCCAGCAGCTCCCCCCTTGCGGGGGTATCAGATACGCAGTATTTT.

The CDR3 loop reads CATKESGGSEAFF. As DNA, the CDR3 is TGCGCCACCAAGGAATCGGGGGGTAGTGAAGCTTTCTTT. The chain uses TRBV4-1 and TRBJ1-1, with D perhaps TRBD1 (5 bases). The CDR3 covers 13 residues. Germline CDR1 MGHRA, CDR2 YSYEKL. V lost 10 bases and J lost 7, with 19 bases in between.